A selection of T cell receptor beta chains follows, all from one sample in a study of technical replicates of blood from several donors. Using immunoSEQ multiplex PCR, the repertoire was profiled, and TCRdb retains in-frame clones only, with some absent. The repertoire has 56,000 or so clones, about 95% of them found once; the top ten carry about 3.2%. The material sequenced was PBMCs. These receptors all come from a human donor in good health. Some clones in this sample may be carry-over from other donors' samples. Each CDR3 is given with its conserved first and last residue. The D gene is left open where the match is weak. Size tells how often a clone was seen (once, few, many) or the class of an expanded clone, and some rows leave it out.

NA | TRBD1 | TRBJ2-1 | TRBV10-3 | CASQTGYNEQFF | TGTGCCAGCCAGACAGGGTACAATGAGCAGTTCTTC
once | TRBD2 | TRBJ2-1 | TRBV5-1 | CASSLVPHTSGSVNEQFF | TGCGCCAGCAGCTTGGTTCCCCATACTAGCGGGAGTGTAAATGAGCAGTTCTTC
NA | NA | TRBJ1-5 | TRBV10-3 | CAISGQGDQPQHF | TGTGCCATCAGTGGGCAGGGCGATCAGCCCCAGCATTTT
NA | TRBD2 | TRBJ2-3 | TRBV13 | CASSWILAGSEDTQYF | TGTGCCAGCAGCTGGATCCTAGCGGGATCCGAAGATACGCAGTATTTT
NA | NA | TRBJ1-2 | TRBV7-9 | CASSAQLRYGYTF | TGTGCCAGCAGCGCACAACTACGCTATGGCTACACCTTC
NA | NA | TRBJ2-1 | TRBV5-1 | CASSLDGGYNEQFF | TGCGCCAGCAGCTTAGACGGGGGCTACAATGAGCAGTTCTTC
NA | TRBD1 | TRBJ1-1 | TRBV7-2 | CASSLAPGQGAGTEAFF | TGTGCCAGCAGCTTAGCCCCCGGACAGGGAGCCGGCACTGAAGCTTTCTTT
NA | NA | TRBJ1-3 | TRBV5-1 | CASSLAGQNSGNTIYF | TGCGCCAGCAGCTTGGCAGGACAGAACTCTGGAAACACCATATATTTT
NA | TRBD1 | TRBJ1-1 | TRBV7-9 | CASRTGSGTEAFF | TGTGCCAGCAGGACAGGGTCGGGCACTGAAGCTTTCTTT
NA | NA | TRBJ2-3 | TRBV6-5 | CASSYGTDLDTQYF | TGTGCCAGCAGTTACGGGACTGATCTTGATACGCAGTATTTT
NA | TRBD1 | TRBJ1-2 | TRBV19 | CASRLSGGNLGYGYTF | TGTGCCAGTAGGCTGTCAGGGGGCAATCTAGGTTATGGCTACACCTTC